The 15 T cell receptor beta chains below come from one sample, sequenced in a study of human T cells and chemical hapten exposure. TCRdb reanalysed the RACE reads using MiXCR and keeps one entry per CDR3 protein. The repertoire holds 45,000 to 70,000 distinct CDR3 sequences, about 9.3% seen once, with roughly 15% in the top ten. Stated time point: patch test 1, 2 weeks after DPC sensitization. Treatment given: therapeutic diphenylcyclopropenone sensitization with weekly scalp DPC. The sample consisted of whole blood, taken in connection with sensitization to the hapten diphenylcyclopropenone (DPC). Source of these receptors: a middle-aged woman with alopecia areata. Some clones in this sample may be carry-over from other donors' samples.

Ten or more counts support this clonotype. The V gene is TRBV29-1, the J gene TRBJ2-5; unclear D gene. The CDR3 runs to 12 residues. Germline loops: CDR1 SQVTM, CDR2 ANQGSEA. Trimming took 5 bases from V and 0 from J, leaving 7 bases between them. CDR3 loop: CSVRSYQETQYF. The CDR3 coding sequence is TGCAGCGTTCGTTCATACCAAGAGACCCAGTACTTC. Full variable domain (rest looked up from reference TRBV29-1 and TRBJ2-5): SAVISQKPSRDICQRGTSLTIQCQVDSQVTMMFWYRQQPGQSLTLIATANQGSEATYESGFVIDKFPISRPNLTFSTLTVSNMSPEDSSIYLCSVRSYQETQYFGPGTRLLVL.

This clonotype was seen repeatedly, ten times or more. The chain combines TRBV12-3 or TRBV12-4 with TRBJ2-7; the match to TRBD2 covers 7 bases. V shed 5 bases and J 2 bases; nucleotides not matched to a gene: 9. This CDR3 has 15 residues. Here the CDR3 reads CASSPLRGTPYEQYF. DNA for the CDR3: TGTGCCAGCAGTCCACTGCGGGGGACTCCCTACGAGCAGTACTTC.

The chain combines TRBV11-2 with TRBJ1-1; D may be TRBD1 (6 bases). CDR1 and CDR2 from the germline V gene are SGHAT and FQNNGV. Trimming stripped 3 bases from V and 2 bases from J, with 10 bases between. The CDR3 is 14 residues long. This CDR3 reads CASSLIRGNTEAFF. The CDR3 coding sequence is TGTGCCAGCAGCTTGATCAGGGGTAACACTGAAGCTTTCTTT.

The rearrangement uses TRBV6-1 and TRBJ2-4; D unresolved. Germline CDR1 reads MNHNS; CDR2 reads SASEGT. There are 12 residues in the CDR3. V lost 11 bases and J lost 0, with 8 bases in between. This CDR3 is CAVGLAKNIQYF. Written as DNA, the CDR3 is TGTGCCGTCGGGCTAGCCAAAAACATTCAGTACTTC.

This clonotype was observed many times. This chain uses TRBV29-1 with TRBJ2-1; possible D gene TRBD2, 6 bases. Germline V lookup: CDR1 SQVTM, CDR2 ANQGSEA. The ends were cut back, 0 bases at V and 8 bases at J, with 14 bases in the middle. There are 14 residues in the CDR3. CDR3 protein: CSVEDFRGGYEQFF. The CDR3 nucleotides are TGCAGCGTTGAAGATTTTAGGGGAGGATATGAGCAGTTCTTC.

This clonotype was counted many times. The chain recombines TRBV30 with TRBJ1-4; no reliable D call. The ends were cut back, 3 bases at V and 0 bases at J, with 11 bases in the middle. CDR1 GTSNPN and CDR2 SVGIG come from the germline V gene (reference sequence). The CDR3 covers 15 residues. The CDR3 DNA is TGTGCCTGGAGGAAAACGACTACAACTAATGAAAAACTGTTTTTT. Protein: CAWRKTTTTNEKLFF.

In this sample, this clonotype turned up many times. The chain is built from TRBV18 and TRBJ1-5; the D gene is possibly TRBD1 (5 bases). CDR3 length: 15 residues. V was cut by 5 bases and J by 5 bases, with 16 bases left in between. CDR1 is KGHSH and CDR2 is LQKENI in the germline V gene. CDR3 in DNA: TGTGCCAGCTCAACTACCCGGGACGCTTATCAGCCCCAGCATTTT. Translated, it gives CASSTTRDAYQPQHF. Variable domain in full (rest from reference TRBV18 and TRBJ1-5): NAGVMQNPRHLVRRRGQEARLRCSPMKGHSHVYWYRQLPEEGLKFMVYLQKENIIDESGMPKERFSAEFPKEGPSILRIQQVVRGDSAAYFCASSTTRDAYQPQHFGDGTRLSIL.

This clonotype has at least ten counts. Here the CDR3 reads CASSLYRRTAPYGYTF. The CDR3, as DNA: TGTGCCAGCAGCTTATACAGGAGGACTGCCCCTTATGGCTACACCTTC. The chain couples TRBV7-9 to TRBJ1-2, with D perhaps matching TRBD1 (5 bases). V was cut by 2 bases and J by 5 bases, with 18 bases left in between. The CDR3 covers 16 residues. Germline V lookup: CDR1 SEHNR, CDR2 FQNEAQ (reference sequence).

Judged by abundance, this clonotype is medium-sized. The chain joins TRBV4-3 to TRBJ2-5, with TRBD1 matching 11 bases. J lost 5 bases, V lost 1 base, and 12 bases had no gene match. Germline V CDR1 and CDR2: LGHNA, YSLEER. The CDR3 contains 18 residues. This CDR3 reads CASSQVGPWTGGMETQYF. In DNA form, the CDR3 reads TGCGCCAGCAGCCAAGTGGGGCCTTGGACAGGGGGCATGGAGACCCAGTACTTC.

This clonotype was recorded a few times. This rearrangement joins TRBV3-1 to TRBJ1-2; TRBD1 is a possible D gene (5 bases). V was pared by 1 base and J by 1 base, with 7 bases between. The CDR3 contains 14 residues. Germline CDR1 is LGHDT and CDR2 is YNNKEL (reference sequence). The CDR3 here is CASSQGQFNYGYTF. In DNA form, the CDR3 reads TGTGCCAGCAGCCAAGGACAGTTTAACTATGGCTACACCTTC.

The V call is TRBV4-1, the J call TRBJ2-1, with D unresolved. V lost 0 bases, J lost 5 bases, and 5 bases lay in between. The CDR3 runs to 13 residues. CDR1 and CDR2 from the germline V gene are MGHRA and YSYEKL. CDR3 sequence reads: CASSQDTHNEQFF. For the CDR3, the DNA is TGCGCCAGCAGCCAAGATACCCACAATGAGCAGTTCTTC.

This clonotype appeared many times. The chain employs TRBV20-1 and TRBJ1-6; D might be TRBD1 (6 bases). Trimming removed 6 bases at V and 12 bases at J, with 18 bases between. Per the germline V gene, CDR1 is DFQATT and CDR2 is SNEGSKA (reference sequence). CDR3 size: 13 residues. The CDR3 protein is CSASTRGFGPLHF. CDR3 DNA sequence: TGCAGTGCCTCTACCAGGGGATTCGGACCCCTCCACTTT.

This chain links TRBV5-1 with TRBJ2-1; 10 bases fit TRBD2. The V segment lost 0 bases and the J segment 9 bases; nucleotides outside the gene matches: 6. Looked up from germline, CDR1 is SGHRS and CDR2 is YFSETQ. The CDR3 is made up of 15 amino acids. The CDR3 spells CASSLDSGGLSEQFF. CDR3 bases: TGCGCCAGCAGCTTGGATAGCGGGGGGTTGAGTGAGCAGTTCTTC.

V gene TRBV4-3 combines with J gene TRBJ1-2; D is possibly TRBD1 (6 bases). The CDR3 consists of 15 residues. The V gene's germline CDR1 is LGHNA and CDR2 YSLEER. Trimming took 4 bases from V and 2 from J, leaving 14 bases between them. The CDR3 bases are TGCGCCAGCAGCCCCACGCGGACAGACAACTATGGCTACACCTTC. Protein product: CASSPTRTDNYGYTF.

This clonotype was observed many times. The rearrangement uses TRBV24-1 and TRBJ2-1; D may be TRBD1 (5 bases). Germline loops: CDR1 KGHDR, CDR2 SFDVKD. CDR3 length: 15 residues. V shed 3 bases and J shed 5 bases, with 13 bases lying between them. The CDR3 bases are TGTGCCACCAGTGATGGGCCAGGGATAGACAATGAGCAGTTCTTC. Protein sequence: CATSDGPGIDNEQFF.